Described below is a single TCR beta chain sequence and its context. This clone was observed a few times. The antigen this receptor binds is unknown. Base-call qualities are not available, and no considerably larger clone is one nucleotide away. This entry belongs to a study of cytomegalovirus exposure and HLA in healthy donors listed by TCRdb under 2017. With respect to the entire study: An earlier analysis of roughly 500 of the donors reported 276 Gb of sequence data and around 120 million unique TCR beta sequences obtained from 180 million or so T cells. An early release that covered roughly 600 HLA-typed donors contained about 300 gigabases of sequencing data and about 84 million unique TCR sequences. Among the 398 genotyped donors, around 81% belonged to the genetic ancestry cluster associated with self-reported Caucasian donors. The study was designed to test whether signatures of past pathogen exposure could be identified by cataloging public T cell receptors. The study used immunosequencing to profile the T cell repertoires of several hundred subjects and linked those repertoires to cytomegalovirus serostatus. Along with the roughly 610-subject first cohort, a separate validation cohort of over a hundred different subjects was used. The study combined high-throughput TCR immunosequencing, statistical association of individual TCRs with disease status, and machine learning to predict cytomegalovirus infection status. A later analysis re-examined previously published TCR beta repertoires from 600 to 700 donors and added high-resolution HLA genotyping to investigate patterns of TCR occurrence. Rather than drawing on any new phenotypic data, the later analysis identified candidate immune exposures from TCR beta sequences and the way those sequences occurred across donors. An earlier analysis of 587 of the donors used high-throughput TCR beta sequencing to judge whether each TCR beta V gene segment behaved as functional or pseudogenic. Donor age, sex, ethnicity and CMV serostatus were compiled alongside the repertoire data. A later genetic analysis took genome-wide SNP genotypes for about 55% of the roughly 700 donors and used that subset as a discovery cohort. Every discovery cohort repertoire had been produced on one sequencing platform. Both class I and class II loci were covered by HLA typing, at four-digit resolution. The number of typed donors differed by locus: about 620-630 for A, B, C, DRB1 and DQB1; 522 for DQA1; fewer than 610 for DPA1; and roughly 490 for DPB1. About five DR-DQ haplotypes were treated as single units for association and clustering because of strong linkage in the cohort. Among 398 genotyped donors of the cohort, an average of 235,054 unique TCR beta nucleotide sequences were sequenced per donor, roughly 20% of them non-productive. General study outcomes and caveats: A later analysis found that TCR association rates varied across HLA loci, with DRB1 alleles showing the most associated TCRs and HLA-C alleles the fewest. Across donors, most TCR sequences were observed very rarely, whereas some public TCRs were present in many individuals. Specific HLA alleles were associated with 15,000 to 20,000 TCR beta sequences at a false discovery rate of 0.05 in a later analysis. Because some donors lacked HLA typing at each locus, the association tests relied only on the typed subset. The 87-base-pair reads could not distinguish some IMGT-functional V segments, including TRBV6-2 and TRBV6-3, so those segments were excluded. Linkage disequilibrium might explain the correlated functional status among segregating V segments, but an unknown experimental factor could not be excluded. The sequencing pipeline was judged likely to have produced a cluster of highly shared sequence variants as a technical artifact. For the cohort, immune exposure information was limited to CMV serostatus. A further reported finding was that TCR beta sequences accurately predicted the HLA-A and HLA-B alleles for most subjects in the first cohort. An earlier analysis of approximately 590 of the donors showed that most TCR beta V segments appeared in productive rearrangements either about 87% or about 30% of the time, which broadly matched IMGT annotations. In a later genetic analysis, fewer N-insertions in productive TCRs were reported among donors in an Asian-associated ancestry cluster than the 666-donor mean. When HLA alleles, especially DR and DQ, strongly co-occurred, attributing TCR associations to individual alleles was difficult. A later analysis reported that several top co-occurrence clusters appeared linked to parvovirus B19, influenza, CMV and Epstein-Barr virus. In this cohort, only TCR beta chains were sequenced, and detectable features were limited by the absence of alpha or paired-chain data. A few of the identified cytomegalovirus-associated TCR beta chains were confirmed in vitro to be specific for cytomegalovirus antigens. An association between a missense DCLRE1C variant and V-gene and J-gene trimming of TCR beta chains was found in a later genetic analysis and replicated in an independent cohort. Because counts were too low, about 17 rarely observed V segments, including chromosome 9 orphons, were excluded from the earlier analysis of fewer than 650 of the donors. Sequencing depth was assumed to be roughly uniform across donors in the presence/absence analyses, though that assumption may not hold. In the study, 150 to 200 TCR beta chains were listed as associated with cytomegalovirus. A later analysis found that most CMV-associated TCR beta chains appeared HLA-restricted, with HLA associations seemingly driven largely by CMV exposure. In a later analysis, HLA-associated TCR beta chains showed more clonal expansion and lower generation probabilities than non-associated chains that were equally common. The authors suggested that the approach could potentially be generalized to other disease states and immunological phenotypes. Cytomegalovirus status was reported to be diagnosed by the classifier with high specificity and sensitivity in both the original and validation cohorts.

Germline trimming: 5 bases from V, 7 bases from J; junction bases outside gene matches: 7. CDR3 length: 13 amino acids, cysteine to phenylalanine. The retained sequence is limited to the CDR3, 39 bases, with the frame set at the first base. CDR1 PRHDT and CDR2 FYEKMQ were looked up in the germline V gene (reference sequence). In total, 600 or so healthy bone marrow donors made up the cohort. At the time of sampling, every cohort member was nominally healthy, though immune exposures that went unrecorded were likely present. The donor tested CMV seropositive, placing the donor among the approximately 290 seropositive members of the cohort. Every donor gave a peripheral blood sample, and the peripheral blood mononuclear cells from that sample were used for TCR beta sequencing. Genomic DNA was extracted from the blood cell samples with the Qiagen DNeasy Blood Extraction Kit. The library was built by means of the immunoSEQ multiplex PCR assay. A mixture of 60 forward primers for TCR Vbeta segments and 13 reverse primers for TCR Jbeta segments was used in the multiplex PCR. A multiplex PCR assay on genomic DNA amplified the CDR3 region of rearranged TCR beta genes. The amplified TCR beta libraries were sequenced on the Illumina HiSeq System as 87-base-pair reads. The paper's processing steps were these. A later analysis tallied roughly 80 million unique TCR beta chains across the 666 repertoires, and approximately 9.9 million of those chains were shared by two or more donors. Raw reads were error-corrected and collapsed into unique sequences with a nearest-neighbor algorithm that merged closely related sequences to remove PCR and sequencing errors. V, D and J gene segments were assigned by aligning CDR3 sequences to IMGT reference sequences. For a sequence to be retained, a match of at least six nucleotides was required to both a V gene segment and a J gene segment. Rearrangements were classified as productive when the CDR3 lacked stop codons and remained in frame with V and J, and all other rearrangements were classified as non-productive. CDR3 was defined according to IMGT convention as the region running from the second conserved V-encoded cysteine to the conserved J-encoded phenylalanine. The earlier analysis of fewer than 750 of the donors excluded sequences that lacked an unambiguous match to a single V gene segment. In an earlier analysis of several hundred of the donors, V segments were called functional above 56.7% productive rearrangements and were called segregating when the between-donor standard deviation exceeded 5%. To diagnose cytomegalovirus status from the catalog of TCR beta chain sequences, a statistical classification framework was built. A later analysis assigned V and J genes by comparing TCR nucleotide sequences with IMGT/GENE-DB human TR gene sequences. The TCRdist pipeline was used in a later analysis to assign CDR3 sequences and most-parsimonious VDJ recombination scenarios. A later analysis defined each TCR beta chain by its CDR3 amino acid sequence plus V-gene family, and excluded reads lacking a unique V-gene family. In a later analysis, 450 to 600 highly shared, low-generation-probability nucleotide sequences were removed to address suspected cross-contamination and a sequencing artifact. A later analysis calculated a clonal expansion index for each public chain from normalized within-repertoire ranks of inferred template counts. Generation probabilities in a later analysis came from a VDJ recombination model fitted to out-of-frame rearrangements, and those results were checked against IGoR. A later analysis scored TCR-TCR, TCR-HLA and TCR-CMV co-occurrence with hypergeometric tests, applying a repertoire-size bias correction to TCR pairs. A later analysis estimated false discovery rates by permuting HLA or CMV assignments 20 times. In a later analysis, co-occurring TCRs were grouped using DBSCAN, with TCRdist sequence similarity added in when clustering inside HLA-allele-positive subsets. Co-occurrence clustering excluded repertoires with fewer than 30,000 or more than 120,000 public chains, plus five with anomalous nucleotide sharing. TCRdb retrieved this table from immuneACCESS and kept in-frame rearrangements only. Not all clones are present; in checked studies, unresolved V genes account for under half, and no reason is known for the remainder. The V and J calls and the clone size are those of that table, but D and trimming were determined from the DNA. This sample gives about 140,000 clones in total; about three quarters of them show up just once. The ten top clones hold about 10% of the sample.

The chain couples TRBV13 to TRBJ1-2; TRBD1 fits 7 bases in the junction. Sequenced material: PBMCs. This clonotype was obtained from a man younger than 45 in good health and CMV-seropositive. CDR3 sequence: CASSRDRAGGYTF. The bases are TGTGCCAGCAGCAGAGACAGGGCGGGTGGCTACACCTTC. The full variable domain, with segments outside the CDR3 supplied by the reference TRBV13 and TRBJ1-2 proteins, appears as AAGVIQSPRHLIKEKRETATLKCYPIPRHDTVYWYQQGPGQDPQFLISFYEKMQSDKGSIPDRFSAQQFSDYHSELNMSSLELGDSALYFCASSRDRAGGYTFGSGTRLTVV.